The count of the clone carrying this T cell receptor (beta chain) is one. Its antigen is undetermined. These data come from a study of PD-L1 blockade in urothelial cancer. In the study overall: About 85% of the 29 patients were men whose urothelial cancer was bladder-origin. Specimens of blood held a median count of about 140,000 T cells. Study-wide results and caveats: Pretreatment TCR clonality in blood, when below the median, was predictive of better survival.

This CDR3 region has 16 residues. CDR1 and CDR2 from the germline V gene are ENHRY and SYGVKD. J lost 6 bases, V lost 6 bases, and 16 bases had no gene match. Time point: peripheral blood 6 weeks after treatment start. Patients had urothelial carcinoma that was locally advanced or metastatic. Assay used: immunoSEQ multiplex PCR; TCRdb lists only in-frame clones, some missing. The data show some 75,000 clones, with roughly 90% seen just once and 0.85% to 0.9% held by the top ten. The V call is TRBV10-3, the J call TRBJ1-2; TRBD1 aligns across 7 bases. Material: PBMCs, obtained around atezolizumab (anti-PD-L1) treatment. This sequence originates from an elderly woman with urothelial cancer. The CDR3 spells CAIRGGDIGGLDGYTF. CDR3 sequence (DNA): TGTGCCATCAGAGGAGGTGACATAGGGGGCCTTGATGGCTACACCTTC.